The clone carrying this T cell receptor (beta chain) was recorded once. Its antigen is not known. This entry is derived from a study of CD4+ T cells in melanoma. This CDR3 is built from 15 residues. Germline trimming cut 1 base from V and 7 bases from J; bases unmatched to any gene: 6. In germline, CDR1 is SGHTA, CDR2 FQGNSA. Measured with immunoSEQ multiplex PCR; TCRdb has only the in-frame clones, and not every one. The table records over 100,000 clones, 92% of them present only once. General study points: In melanoma, neoantigen-specific CD4+ T cells reportedly differed in differentiation state. A reported correlation linked neoantigen-specific CD4+ T cells to CD8+, macrophage and B cell function.

The chain employs TRBV7-2 and TRBJ2-2; 7 positions agree with TRBD2. Sequencing was done on a sample of peripheral blood. The origin of this receptor is a human donor with melanoma. In DNA form, the CDR3 reads TGTGCCAGCAGCTTAGATTACGGGGGGAGCGGGGAGCTGTTTTTT. Protein sequence: CASSLDYGGSGELFF.